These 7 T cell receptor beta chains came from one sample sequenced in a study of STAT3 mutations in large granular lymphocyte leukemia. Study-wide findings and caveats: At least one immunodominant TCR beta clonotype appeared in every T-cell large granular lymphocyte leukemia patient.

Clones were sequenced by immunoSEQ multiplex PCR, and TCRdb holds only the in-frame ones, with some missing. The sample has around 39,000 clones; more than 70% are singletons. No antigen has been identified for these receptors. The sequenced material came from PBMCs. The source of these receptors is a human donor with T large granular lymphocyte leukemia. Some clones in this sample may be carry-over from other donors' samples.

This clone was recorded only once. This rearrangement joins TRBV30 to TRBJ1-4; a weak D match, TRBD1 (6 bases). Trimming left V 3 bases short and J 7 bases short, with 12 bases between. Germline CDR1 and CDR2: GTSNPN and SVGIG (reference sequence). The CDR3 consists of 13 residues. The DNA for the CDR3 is TGTGCCTGGAGCACAGGGAGAGGTGAAAAACTGTTTTTT. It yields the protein CAWSTGRGEKLFF.

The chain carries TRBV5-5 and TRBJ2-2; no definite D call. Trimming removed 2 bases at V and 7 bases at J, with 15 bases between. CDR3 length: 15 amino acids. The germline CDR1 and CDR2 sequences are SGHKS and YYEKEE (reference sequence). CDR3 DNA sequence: TGTGCCAGCAGCTTTGTCGGGCAGGCTGACGGGGAGCTGTTTTTT. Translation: CASSFVGQADGELFF.

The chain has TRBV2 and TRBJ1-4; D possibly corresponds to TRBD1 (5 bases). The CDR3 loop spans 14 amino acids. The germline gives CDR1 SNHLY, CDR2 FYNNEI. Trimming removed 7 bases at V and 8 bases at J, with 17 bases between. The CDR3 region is CASTGAPTREKLFF. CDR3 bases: TGTGCCAGCACCGGGGCCCCGACAAGAGAAAAACTGTTTTTT.

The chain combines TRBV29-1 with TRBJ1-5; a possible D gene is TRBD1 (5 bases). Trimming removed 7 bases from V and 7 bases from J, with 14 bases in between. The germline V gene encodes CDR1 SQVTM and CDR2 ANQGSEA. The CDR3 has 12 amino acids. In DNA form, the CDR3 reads TGCAGCGCCTGGGACCCAGGCCAGCCCCAGCATTTT. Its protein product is CSAWDPGQPQHF.

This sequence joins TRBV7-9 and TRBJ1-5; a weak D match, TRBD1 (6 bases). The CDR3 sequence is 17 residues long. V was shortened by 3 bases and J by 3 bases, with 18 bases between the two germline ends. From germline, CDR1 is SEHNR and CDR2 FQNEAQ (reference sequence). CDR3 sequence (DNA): TGTGCCAGCAGCTTTGGCAGGGGCGATCCGAACAATCAGCCCCAGCATTTT. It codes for CASSFGRGDPNNQPQHF.

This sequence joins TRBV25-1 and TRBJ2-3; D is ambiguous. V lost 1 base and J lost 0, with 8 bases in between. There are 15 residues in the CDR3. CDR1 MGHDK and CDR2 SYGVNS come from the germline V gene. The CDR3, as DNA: TGTGCCAGCAGTGAATCTGGCCCCAGCACAGATACGCAGTATTTT. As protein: CASSESGPSTDTQYF.

In nucleotides, the CDR3 is TGCAGTGCGCTGACTTATGGCTACACCTTC. This encodes CSALTYGYTF. This rearrangement joins TRBV20-1 to TRBJ1-2, with D unresolved. Trimming removed 6 bases from V and 5 bases from J, with 7 bases in between. Germline CDR1 DFQATT, CDR2 SNEGSKA (reference sequence). CDR3 length: 10 amino acids.